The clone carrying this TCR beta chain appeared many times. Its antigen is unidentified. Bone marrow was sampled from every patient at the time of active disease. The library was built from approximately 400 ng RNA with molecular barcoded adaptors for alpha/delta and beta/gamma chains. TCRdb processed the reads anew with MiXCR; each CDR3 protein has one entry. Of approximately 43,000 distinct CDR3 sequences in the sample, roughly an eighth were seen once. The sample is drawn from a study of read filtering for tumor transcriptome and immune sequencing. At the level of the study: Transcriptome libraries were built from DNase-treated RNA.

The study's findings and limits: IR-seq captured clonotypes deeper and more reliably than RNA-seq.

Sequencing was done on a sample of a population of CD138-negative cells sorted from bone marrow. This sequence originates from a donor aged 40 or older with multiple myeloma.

This CDR3 is CASSLVGSNTGELFF. The DNA for the CDR3 is TGTGCCAGCAGCTTGGTAGGGTCGAACACCGGGGAGCTGTTTTTT. This chain links TRBV5-5 with TRBJ2-2, with D hard to call. The length of the CDR3 is 15 residues. The V end lost 0 bases, the J end lost 0 bases, and 6 bases lay between the germline ends. The germline V gene has CDR1 SGHKS and CDR2 YYEKEE (reference sequence).